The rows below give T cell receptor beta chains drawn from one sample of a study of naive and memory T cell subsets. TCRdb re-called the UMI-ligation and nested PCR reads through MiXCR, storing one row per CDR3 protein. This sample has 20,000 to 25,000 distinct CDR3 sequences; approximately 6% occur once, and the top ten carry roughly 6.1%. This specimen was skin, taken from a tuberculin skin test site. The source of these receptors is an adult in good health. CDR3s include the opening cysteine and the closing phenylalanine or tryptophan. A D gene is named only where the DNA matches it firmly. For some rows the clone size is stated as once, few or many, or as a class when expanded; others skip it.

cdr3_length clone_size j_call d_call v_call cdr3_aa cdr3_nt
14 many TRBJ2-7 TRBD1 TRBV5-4 CASSSGTGIREQYF TGTGCCAGCAGTTCCGGGACAGGGATCCGCGAGCAGTACTTC
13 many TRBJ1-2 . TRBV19 CASSISGDGGYTF TGTGCCAGTAGTATCTCGGGGGACGGTGGCTACACCTTC
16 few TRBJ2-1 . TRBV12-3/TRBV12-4 CASSTERGFRFNEQFF TGTGCCAGCAGTACCGAGAGAGGGTTCCGTTTCAATGAGCAGTTCTTC
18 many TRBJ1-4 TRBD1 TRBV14 CASSPNYRTGAANEKLFF TGTGCCAGCAGCCCCAATTATCGGACAGGGGCGGCAAATGAAAAACTGTTTTTT
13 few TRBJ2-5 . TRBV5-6 CASSLRGRETQYF TGTGCCAGCAGCTTGAGGGGCCGAGAGACCCAGTACTTC
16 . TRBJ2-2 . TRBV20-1 CSARDPNGANTGELFF TGCAGTGCTAGAGATCCTAACGGAGCGAACACCGGGGAGCTGTTTTTT
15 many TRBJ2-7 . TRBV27 CASSLSGAGTNEQYF TGTGCCAGCAGTTTATCGGGTGCAGGGACGAACGAGCAGTACTTC
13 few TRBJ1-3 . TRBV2 CASNFASGNTIYF TGTGCCAGCAATTTCGCCTCTGGAAACACCATATATTTT
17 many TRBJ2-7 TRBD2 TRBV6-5 CASSFSKGLADSYEQYF TGTGCCAGCAGTTTCTCAAAGGGACTAGCGGACTCCTACGAGCAGTACTTC
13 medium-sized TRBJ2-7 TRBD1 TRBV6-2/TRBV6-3 CASRGQGAREQYF TGTGCCAGCCGGGGACAGGGGGCACGCGAGCAGTACTTC